The 5 T cell receptor beta chains listed next were all sequenced from one sample in a study of control samples from healthy donors and cancer patients. Repertoires were generated with immunoSEQ multiplex PCR, while TCRdb's copy carries only in-frame clones and drops some. The sample contains about 75,000 clones, about 93% of which appear only once. Sequencing used blood. These TCRs come from a woman in her 40s in good health.

V and J are TRBV7-6 and TRBJ2-7; D is uncertain. Germline-derived CDR1 and CDR2 are SGHVS and FNYEAQ. This CDR3 has 14 residues. V gave up 1 base and J gave up 6 bases, with 13 bases separating them. The CDR3 sequence is CASSLGVGVGEQYF. In nucleotides, the CDR3 is TGTGCCAGCAGCTTAGGAGTTGGGGTGGGCGAGCAGTACTTC.

The CDR3 DNA sequence: TGTGCCAGCAGCCTCTCACAGGGATCGTATGAAAAACTGTTTTTT. It is translated as CASSLSQGSYEKLFF. The V and J genes are TRBV7-9 and TRBJ1-4; D possibly corresponds to TRBD1 (6 bases). The CDR3 loop spans 15 amino acids. Trimming cost V 5 bases and J 6 bases, with 16 bases left between them. Germline CDR1 SEHNR, CDR2 FQNEAQ (reference sequence).

The V and J genes are TRBV28 and TRBJ1-6; TRBD1 matches 8 bases. Germline V gene data show CDR1 as MDHEN and CDR2 as SYDVKM. The CDR3 runs to 16 residues. V shed 4 bases and J 14 bases; nucleotides not matched to a gene: 16. The CDR3 nucleotides are TGTGCCAGCAGTTCCCCCGGACAGGGCGTCAGGACGGCCCTCCACTTT. This codes for CASSSPGQGVRTALHF.

The chain joins TRBV3-1 (or the pseudogene TRBV3-2) to TRBJ2-6, with a weak D call TRBD2 (6 bases). With 4 bases removed from V and 0 bases from J, the gap between germline ends came to 13 bases. Per the germline V gene, CDR1 is LGHDT and CDR2 is YNNKEL (reference sequence). CDR3 length: 17 amino acids. CDR3 sequence reads: CASSRDGGVSGANVLTF. The CDR3 nucleotides are TGTGCCAGCAGCCGGGACGGGGGAGTCTCTGGGGCCAACGTCCTGACTTTC.

The V gene is TRBV7-2, the J gene TRBJ1-4; tentative D call: TRBD1 (6 bases). The CDR3 has 13 residues. CDR1 SGHTA and CDR2 FQGNSA come from the germline V gene. Trimming shortened V by 0 bases and J by 17 bases, and 16 bases separated the two germline ends. The CDR3 loop is CASSLAGQGTSFF. Written as DNA, the CDR3 is TGTGCCAGCAGCTTAGCGGGCCAGGGGACTAGTTTTTTT.